This entry concerns a single T cell receptor (beta chain). The antigen is not known. Per germline, CDR1 SGHTA and CDR2 FQGNSA. After removal of 5 bases from V and 3 bases from J, the junction contained 9 bases not matched to a gene. The CDR3 has 17 residues. This record comes from a study of T-cell memory formation after mild COVID-19. Findings and limits, study-wide: Clones that contracted from day 15 to 85 were balanced CD4/CD8, while later expanders leaned CD4+. Clones that contracted clustered mainly in CM and EM if CD4+ and in EMRA if CD8+. Certain responding clones were present in pre-infection memory, suggesting participation of cross-reactive memory.

5'RACE, which relied on constant-segment primers, yielded TCR alpha and TCR beta cDNA libraries carrying sample barcodes and UMIs. TCRdb re-derived calls from the 5' RACE reads in MiXCR, one entry per CDR3 protein. The table records about half a million distinct CDR3 sequences, around a sixth of them present only once. The specimen was PBMCs or a T cell subset sorted from them (not recorded which). The chain links TRBV7-2 to TRBJ2-1; 11 bases map to TRBD2. The clonotype originates from an adult woman who had mild COVID-19 (a few samples of this study predate the infection). Cell type and time point are not known. The DNA for the CDR3 is TGTGCCAGCAGCCGTTCCCTAGCGGGAGGCAGCTACAATGAGCAGTTCTTC. Protein product: CASSRSLAGGSYNEQFF.